This T cell receptor beta chain emerged from a study of long-term antiretroviral therapy in people with HIV. The assay, immunoSEQ v3.0, was run at survey level. Clones were sequenced by immunoSEQ multiplex PCR, and TCRdb holds only the in-frame ones, with some missing. Among more than 15,000 clones listed, about 77% were seen once. Sequencing was performed on unsorted PBMCs, taken at the start of antiretroviral therapy, before treatment. This receptor was identified in a woman aged 40 to 50 with HIV.

The CDR3 sequence is CASSLGLRPKETQYF. In nucleotides, the CDR3 is TGTGCCAGCAGCTTAGGTTTGCGGCCTAAAGAGACCCAGTACTTC. J is TRBJ2-5 and V is TRBV7-2; the D is unclear. Per the germline V gene, CDR1 is SGHTA and CDR2 is FQGNSA. This CDR3 has 15 residues. V gave up 1 base and J gave up 3 bases, with 12 bases separating them. The variable domain in full, completed from reference TRBV7-2 and TRBJ2-5, reads GAGVSQSPSNKVTEKGKDVELRCDPISGHTALYWYRQSLGQGLEFLIYFQGNSAPDKSGLPSDRFSAERTGGSVSTLTIQRTQQEDSAVYLCASSLGLRPKETQYFGPGTRLLVL.